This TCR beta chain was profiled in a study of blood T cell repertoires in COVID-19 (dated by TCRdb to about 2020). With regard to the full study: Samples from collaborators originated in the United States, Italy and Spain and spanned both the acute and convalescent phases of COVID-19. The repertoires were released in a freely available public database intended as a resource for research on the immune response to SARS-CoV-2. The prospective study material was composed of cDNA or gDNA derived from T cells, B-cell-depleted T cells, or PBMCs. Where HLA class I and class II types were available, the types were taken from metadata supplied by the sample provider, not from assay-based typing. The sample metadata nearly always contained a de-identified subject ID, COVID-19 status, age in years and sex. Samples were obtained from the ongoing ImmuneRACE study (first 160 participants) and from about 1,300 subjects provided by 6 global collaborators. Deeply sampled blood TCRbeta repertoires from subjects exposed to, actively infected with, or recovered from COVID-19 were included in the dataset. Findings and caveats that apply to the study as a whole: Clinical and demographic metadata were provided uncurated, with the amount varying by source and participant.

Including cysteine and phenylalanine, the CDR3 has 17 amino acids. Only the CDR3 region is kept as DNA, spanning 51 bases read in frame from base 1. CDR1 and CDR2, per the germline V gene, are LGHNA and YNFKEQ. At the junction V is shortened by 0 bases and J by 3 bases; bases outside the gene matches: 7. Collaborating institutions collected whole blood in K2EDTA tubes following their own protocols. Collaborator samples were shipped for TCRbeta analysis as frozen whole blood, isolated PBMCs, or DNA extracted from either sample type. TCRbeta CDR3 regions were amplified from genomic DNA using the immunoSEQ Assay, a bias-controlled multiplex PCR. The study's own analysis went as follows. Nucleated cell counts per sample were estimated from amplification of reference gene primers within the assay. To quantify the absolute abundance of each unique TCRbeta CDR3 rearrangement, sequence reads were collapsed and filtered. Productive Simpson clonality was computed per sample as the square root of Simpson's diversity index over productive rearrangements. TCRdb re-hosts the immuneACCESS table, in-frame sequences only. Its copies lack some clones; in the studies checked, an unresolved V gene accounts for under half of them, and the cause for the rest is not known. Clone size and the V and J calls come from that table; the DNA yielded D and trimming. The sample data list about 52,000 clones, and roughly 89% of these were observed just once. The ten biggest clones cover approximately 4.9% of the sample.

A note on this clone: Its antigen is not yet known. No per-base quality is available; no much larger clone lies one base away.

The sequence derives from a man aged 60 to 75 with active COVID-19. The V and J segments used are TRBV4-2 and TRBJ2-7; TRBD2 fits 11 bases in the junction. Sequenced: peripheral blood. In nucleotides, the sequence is TGTGCCAGCAGCCAAGACCTCCTAGCGGGAGGTTACTACGAGCAGTACTTC. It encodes CASSQDLLAGGYYEQYF.